One and the same sample provided the 5 T cell receptor beta chains below, sequenced in a study of vaccination effects on CD4 cells after COVID-19. Sequencing followed a ViraFEST assay step that expanded antigen-specific CD4+ T cells with viral peptide pools. Following 10 days of culture, CD4+ T cells were isolated. Everyone in the study got two shots of either the BNT162b2 or mRNA-1273 vaccine. No cognate antigen is known for these TCRs. Profiling relied on immunoSEQ multiplex PCR, and the TCRdb table lists in-frame clones only, not all of them. The table lists 20,000 to 30,000 clones, nearly 80% of them singletons. The sequences come from CD4+ T cells from PBMCs cultured with SARS-CoV-2 spike peptides, collected after COVID-19 vaccination. The source is a human donor who received a COVID-19 vaccine. Some clones in this sample may be carry-over from other donors' samples.

The chain recombines TRBV5-1 with TRBJ1-4, with D maybe TRBD1 (5 bases). Germline V gene sequence: CDR1 SGHRS, CDR2 YFSETQ. Trimming pared 3 bases from V and 0 bases from J, leaving 6 bases between. The CDR3 has 14 residues. This chain's CDR3 is CASSSTATNEKLFF. The DNA of the CDR3 is TGCGCCAGCAGCTCGACAGCAACTAATGAAAAACTGTTTTTT.

This clone was counted a few times. This chain connects TRBV2 to TRBJ1-2, with 9 bases identical to TRBD1. Per germline, CDR1 SNHLY and CDR2 FYNNEI. The V gene end was trimmed by 8 bases and the J gene end by 3 bases; junction bases not matched to a gene: 1. The CDR3 extends over 12 amino acids. Written as DNA, the CDR3 is TGTGCCAGCGACAGGGGGGACTATGGCTACACCTTC. Its translation is CASDRGDYGYTF.

CDR3 in DNA: TGCGCCAGCAGCCCAGGGACAGGGGGAAGGCAGTACGTC. It specifies CASSPGTGGRQYV. V gene TRBV10-2 combines with J gene TRBJ2-7, with TRBD1 matching 11 bases. V shed 6 bases, J shed 9 bases, and the junction held 7 bases outside the gene matches. This CDR3 has 13 amino acids. From germline, CDR1 is WSHSY and CDR2 SAAADI.

This clone was counted only a few times. This chain connects TRBV28 to TRBJ2-7; possible D gene TRBD1, 6 bases. CDR3 length: 13 residues. Looked up from germline, CDR1 is MDHEN and CDR2 is SYDVKM. The ends were cut back, 5 bases at V and 6 bases at J, with 14 bases in the middle. The CDR3 region is CASSGPLGGEQYV. CDR3 DNA sequence: TGTGCCAGCAGTGGACCTTTAGGGGGCGAGCAGTACGTC.

On this clone: Mismatch with germline at one junction end may stem from a read error. At the DNA level, this CDR3 is encoded by other sequences in the same sample as well. The V gene is TRBV5-5, the J gene TRBJ2-1, with D uncertain. The CDR3 is 16 residues long. The V gene's germline CDR1 is SGHKS and CDR2 YYEKEE (reference sequence). The CDR3 protein is CASTPYFSRSYNEQFF. The CDR3 DNA reads TGTGCCAGCACCCCCTACTTCAGCCGTTCCTACAATGAGCAATTCTTC.